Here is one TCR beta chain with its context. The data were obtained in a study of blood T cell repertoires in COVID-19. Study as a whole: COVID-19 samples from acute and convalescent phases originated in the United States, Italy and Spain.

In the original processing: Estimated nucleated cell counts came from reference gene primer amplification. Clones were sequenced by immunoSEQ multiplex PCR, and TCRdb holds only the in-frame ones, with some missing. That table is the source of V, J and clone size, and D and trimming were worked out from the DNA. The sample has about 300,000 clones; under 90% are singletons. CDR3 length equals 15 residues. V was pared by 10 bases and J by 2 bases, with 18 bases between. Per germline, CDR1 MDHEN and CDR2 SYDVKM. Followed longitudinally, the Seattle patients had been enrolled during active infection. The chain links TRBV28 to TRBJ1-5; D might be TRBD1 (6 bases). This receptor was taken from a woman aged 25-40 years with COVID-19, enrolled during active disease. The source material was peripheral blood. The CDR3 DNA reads TGTGCCACCCTTCGGCAGGGGCTTGGCAATCAGCCCCAGCATTTT. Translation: CATLRQGLGNQPQHF.